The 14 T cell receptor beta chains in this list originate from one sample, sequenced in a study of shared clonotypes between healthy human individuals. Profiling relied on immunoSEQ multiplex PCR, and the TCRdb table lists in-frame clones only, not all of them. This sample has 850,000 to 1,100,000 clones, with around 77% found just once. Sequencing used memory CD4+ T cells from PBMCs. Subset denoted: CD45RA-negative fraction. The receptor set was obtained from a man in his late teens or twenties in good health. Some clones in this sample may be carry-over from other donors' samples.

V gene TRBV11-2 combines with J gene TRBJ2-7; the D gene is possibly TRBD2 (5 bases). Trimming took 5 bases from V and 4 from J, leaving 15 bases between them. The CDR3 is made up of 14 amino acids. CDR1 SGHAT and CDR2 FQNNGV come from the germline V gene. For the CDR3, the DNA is TGTGCCAGCAGCCCAACAAACTTAGCGTACGAGCAGTACTTC. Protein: CASSPTNLAYEQYF.

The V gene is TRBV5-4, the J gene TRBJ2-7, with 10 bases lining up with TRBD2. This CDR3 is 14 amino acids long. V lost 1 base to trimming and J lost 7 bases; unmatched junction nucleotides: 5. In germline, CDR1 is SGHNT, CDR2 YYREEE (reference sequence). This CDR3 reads CASSLPSGSGEQYF. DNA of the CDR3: TGTGCCAGCAGCTTGCCTAGCGGGAGCGGGGAGCAGTACTTC.

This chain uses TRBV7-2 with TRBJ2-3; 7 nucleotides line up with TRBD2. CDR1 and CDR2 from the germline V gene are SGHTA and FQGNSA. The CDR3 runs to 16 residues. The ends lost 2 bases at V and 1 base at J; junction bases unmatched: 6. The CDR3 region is CASSLKAGTGTDTQYF. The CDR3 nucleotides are TGTGCCAGCAGCTTAAAAGCGGGAACGGGCACAGATACGCAGTATTTT. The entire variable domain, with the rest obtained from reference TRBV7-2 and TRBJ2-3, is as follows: GAGVSQSPSNKVTEKGKDVELRCDPISGHTALYWYRQSLGQGLEFLIYFQGNSAPDKSGLPSDRFSAERTGGSVSTLTIQRTQQEDSAVYLCASSLKAGTGTDTQYFGPGTRLTVL.

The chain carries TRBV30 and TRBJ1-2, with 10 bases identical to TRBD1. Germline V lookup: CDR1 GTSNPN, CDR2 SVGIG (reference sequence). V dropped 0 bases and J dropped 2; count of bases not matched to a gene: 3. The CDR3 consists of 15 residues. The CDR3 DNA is TGTGCCTGGAGTGTACCGGACAGGGGGAACTATGGCTACACCTTC. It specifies CAWSVPDRGNYGYTF.

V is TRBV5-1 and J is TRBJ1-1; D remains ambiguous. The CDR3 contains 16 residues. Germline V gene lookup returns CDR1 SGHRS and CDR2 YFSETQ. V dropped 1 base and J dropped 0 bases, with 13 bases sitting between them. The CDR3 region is CASSLYGRYMNTEAFF. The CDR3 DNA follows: TGCGCCAGCAGCTTGTACGGACGGTACATGAACACTGAAGCTTTCTTT.

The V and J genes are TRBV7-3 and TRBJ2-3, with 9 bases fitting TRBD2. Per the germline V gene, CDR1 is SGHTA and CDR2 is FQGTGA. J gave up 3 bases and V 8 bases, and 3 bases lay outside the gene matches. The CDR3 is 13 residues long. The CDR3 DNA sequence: TGTGCCAGCTCGCGGGAGGGAACAGATACGCAGTATTTT. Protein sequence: CASSREGTDTQYF.

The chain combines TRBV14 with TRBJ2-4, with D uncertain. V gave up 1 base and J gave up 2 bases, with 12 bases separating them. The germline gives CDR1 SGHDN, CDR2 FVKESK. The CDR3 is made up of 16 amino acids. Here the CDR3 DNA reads TGTGCCAGCAGCCAAGGAAGGTTAGGGTCCAAAAACATTCAGTACTTC. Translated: CASSQGRLGSKNIQYF.

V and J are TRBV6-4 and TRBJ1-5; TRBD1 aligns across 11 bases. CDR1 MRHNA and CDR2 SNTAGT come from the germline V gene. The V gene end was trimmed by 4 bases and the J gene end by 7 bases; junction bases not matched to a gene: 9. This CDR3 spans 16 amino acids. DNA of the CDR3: TGTGCCAGCAGTGTTACCGGGACAGGGGGAGACCAGCCCCAGCATTTT. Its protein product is CASSVTGTGGDQPQHF.

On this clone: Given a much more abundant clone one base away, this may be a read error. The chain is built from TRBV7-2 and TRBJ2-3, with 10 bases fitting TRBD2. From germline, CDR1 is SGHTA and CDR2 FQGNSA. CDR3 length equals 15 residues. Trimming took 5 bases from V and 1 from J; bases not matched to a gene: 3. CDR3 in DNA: TGTGCCAGCAGCGCAGCGGGAGGGGGCACAGATACGCAGTATTTT. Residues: CASSAAGGGTDTQYF.

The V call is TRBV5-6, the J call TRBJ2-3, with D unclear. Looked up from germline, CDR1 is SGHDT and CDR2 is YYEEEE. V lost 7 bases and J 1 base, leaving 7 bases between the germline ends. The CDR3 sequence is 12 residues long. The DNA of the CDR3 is TGTGCCAGCCTCTTCGGCACAGATACGCAGTATTTT. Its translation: CASLFGTDTQYF. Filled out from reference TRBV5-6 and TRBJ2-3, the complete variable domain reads DAGVTQSPTHLIKTRGQQVTLRCSPKSGHDTVSWYQQALGQGPQFIFQYYEEEERQRGNFPDRFSGHQFPNYSSELNVNALLLGDSALYLCASLFGTDTQYFGPGTRLTVL.

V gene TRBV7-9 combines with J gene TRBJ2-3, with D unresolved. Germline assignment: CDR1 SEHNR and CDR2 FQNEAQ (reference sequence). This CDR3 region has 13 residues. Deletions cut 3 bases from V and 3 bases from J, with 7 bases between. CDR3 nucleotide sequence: TGTGCCAGCAGCTTTTGGGATACAGATACGCAGTATTTT. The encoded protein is CASSFWDTDTQYF.

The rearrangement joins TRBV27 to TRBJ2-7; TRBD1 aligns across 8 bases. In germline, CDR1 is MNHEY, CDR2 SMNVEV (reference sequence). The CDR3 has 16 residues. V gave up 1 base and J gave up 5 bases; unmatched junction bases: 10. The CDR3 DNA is TGTGCCAGCAGTTTATACCTCCCAGGGGGCTCTCACGAGCAGTACTTC. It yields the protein CASSLYLPGGSHEQYF.

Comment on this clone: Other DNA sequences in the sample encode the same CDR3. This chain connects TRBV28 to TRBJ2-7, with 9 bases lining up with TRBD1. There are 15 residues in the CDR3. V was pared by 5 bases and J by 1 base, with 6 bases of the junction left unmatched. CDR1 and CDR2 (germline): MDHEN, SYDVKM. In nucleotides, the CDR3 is TGTGCCAGCAGTGCCCCCGGGACAGGGTCCTACGAGCAGTACTTC. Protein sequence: CASSAPGTGSYEQYF.

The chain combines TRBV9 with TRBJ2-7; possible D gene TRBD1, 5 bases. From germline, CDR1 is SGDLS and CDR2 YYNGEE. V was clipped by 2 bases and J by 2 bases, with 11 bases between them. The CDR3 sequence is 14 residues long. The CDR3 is CASSVSPGPYEQYF. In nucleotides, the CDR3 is TGTGCCAGCAGCGTTAGTCCAGGGCCCTACGAGCAGTACTTC.